The rows below give T cell receptor beta chains drawn from one sample of a study of T cell responses to AZD1222 COVID-19 vaccine. TCRdb's table, derived via immunoSEQ multiplex PCR, lists solely in-frame clones and lacks some. This sample has about 92,000 clones, with approximately 91% found just once. Source: peripheral blood, taken on day 0 of AZD1222 vaccination. The receptors come from an adult in good health. CDR3s include the opening cysteine and the closing phenylalanine or tryptophan. Fields, in order: D gene, clone size, J gene, V gene, CDR3 DNA, CDR3 protein. The D gene is left open where the match is weak. Some rows have no size entry. The others give once, few or many, or a class for an expanded clone.

D gene: .
clone size: once
J gene: TRBJ2-2
V gene: TRBV9
CDR3 DNA: TGTGCCAGCAGCGTAGTGGGGGGAGAGGTTACCGGGGAGCTGTTTTTT
CDR3 protein: CASSVVGGEVTGELFF

D gene: .
clone size: .
J gene: TRBJ2-7
V gene: TRBV18
CDR3 DNA: TGTGCCAGCTCACCGGACGGATTCTACGAGCAGTACTTC
CDR3 protein: CASSPDGFYEQYF

D gene: TRBD1
clone size: .
J gene: TRBJ1-1
V gene: TRBV28
CDR3 DNA: TGTGCCAGCAGTCCTCTGGACAGGCCTGGGGCTGAAGCTTTCTTT
CDR3 protein: CASSPLDRPGAEAFF

D gene: .
clone size: .
J gene: TRBJ2-4
V gene: TRBV2
CDR3 DNA: TGTGCCAGCAGGACAGTAAACATTCAGTACTTC
CDR3 protein: CASRTVNIQYF

D gene: .
clone size: .
J gene: TRBJ2-7
V gene: TRBV5-1
CDR3 DNA: TGCGCCAGCAGCTCGAGGACGGACTCCTACGAGCAGTACTTC
CDR3 protein: CASSSRTDSYEQYF

D gene: TRBD1
clone size: .
J gene: TRBJ2-7
V gene: TRBV28
CDR3 DNA: TGTGCCAGCAGTAGGAGAGGGGGCAGTACGCCCTACGAGCAGTACTTC
CDR3 protein: CASSRRGGSTPYEQYF

D gene: .
clone size: .
J gene: TRBJ1-6
V gene: TRBV27
CDR3 DNA: TGTGCCAGCAGTTTATCAGGGTACGATTCACCCCTCCACTTT
CDR3 protein: CASSLSGYDSPLHF

D gene: TRBD1
clone size: .
J gene: TRBJ1-6
V gene: TRBV5-1
CDR3 DNA: TGCGCCAGCAGCAGGAACTTCGGGACAGGGGGTTTTGATTCACCCCTCCACTTT
CDR3 protein: CASSRNFGTGGFDSPLHF

D gene: .
clone size: .
J gene: TRBJ1-5
V gene: TRBV7-9
CDR3 DNA: TGTGCCAGCAGCCGGGGCCAGGGGCACAATCAGCCCCAGCATTTT
CDR3 protein: CASSRGQGHNQPQHF

D gene: TRBD1
clone size: .
J gene: TRBJ1-4
V gene: TRBV18
CDR3 DNA: TGTGCCAGCTCACCACCGAGCAGGGGGAACGAAAAACTGTTTTTT
CDR3 protein: CASSPPSRGNEKLFF

D gene: .
clone size: .
J gene: TRBJ1-4
V gene: TRBV7-8
CDR3 DNA: TGTGCCAGCAGCTTAGATGGCGCAGCGACCGAAAAACTGTTTTTT
CDR3 protein: CASSLDGAATEKLFF

D gene: TRBD1
clone size: .
J gene: TRBJ1-2
V gene: TRBV2
CDR3 DNA: TGTGCCAGCAGTCCTTTGGACAGGGGCCCCTATGGCTACACCTTC
CDR3 protein: CASSPLDRGPYGYTF

D gene: TRBD1
clone size: .
J gene: TRBJ1-2
V gene: TRBV19
CDR3 DNA: TGTGCCAGTAGTATAGATCCGACAGGGATCTATGGCTACACCTTC
CDR3 protein: CASSIDPTGIYGYTF